This T cell receptor (beta chain) originates from a study of T cells in localized non-small cell lung cancer. In the case of this clone: Antigen: not known.

Regarding the study as a whole: Uninvolved neighboring lung showed the greatest T cell clonality, exceeding tumor. Higher blood T cell density tracked longer overall survival.

Profiled with immunoSEQ multiplex PCR; TCRdb holds only in-frame clones, not every one. The table includes approximately 26,000 clones, 91% detected once. This clonotype was sampled from a female donor older than 55 with stage II squamous cell lung carcinoma. Sequenced here: peripheral blood, sampled before any cancer treatment.

The CDR3 sequence: CAISADNEQFF. In nucleotides, the CDR3 is TGTGCCATCAGTGCGGACAATGAGCAGTTCTTC. This sequence joins TRBV10-3 and TRBJ2-1; D not certain. The germline CDR1 and CDR2 sequences are ENHRY and SYGVKD. V lost 4 bases to trimming and J lost 5 bases, with 3 bases between them. The CDR3 consists of 11 residues.